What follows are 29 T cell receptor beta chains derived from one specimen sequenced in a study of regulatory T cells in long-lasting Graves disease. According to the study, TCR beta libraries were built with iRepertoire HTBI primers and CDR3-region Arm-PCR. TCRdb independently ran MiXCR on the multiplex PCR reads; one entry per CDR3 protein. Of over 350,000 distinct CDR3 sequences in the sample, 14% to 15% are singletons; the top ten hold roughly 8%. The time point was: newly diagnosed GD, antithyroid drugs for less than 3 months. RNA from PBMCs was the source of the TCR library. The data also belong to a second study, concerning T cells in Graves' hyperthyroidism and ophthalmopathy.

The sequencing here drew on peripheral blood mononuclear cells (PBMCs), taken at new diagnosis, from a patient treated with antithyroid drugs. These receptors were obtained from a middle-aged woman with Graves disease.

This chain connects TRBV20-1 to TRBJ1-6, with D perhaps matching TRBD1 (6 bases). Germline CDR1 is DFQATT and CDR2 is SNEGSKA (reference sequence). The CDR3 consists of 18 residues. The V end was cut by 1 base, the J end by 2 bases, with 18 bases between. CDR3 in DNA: TGCAGTGCTAGAGCCCCCGGCGGGGGCTACACCTATAATTCACCCCTCCACTTT. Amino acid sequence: CSARAPGGGYTYNSPLHF.

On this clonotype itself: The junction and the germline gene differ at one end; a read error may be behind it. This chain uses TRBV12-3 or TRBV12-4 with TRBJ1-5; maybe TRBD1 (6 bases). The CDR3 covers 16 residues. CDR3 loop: CASSEASRGGGGPQHF. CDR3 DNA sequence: TGTGCCAGCAGTGAAGCGTCCAGGGGCGGTGGTGGGCCCCAGCACTTT.

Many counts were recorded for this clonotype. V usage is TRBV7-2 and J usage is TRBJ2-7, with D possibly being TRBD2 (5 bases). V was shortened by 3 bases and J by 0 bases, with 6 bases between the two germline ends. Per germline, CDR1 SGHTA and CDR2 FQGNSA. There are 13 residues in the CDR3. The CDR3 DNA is TGTGCCAGCAGCTTTACTAGCTCCTACGAGCAGTACTTC. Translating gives CASSFTSSYEQYF. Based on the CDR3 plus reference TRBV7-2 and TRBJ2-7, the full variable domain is GAGVSQSPSNKVTEKGKDVELRCDPISGHTALYWYRQSLGQGLEFLIYFQGNSAPDKSGLPSDRFSAERTGGSVSTLTIQRTQQEDSAVYLCASSFTSSYEQYFGPGTRLTVT.

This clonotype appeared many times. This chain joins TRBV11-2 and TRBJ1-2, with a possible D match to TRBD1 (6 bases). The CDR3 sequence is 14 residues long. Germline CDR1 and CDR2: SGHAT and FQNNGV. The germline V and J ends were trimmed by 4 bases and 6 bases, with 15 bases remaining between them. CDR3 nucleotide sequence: TGTGCCAGCAGCTCCCAGATCACAGGGAATGGCTACACCTTC. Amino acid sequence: CASSSQITGNGYTF.

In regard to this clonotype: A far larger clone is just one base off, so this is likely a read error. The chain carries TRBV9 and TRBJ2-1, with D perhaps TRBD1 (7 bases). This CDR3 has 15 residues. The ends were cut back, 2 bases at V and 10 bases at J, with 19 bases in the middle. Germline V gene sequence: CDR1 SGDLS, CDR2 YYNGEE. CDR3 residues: CASSVRGTDSYEQFF. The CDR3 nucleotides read TGTGCCAGCAGCGTTCGGGGGACAGATTCCTACGAGCAGTTCTTC.

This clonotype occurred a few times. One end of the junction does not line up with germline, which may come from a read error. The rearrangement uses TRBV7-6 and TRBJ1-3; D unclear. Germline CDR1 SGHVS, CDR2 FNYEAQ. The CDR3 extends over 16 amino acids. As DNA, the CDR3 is TGTGCCAGCAGCCAAGGCACCGATTCGGACGGAAACACCATATACTTT. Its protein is CASSQGTDSDGNTIYF.

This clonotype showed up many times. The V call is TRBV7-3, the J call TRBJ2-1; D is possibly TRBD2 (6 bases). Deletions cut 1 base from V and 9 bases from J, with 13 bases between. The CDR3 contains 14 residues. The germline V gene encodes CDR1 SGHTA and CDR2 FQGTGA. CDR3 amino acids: CASSLNVGGSEQFF. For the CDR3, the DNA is TGTGCCAGCAGCTTAAATGTGGGAGGTAGTGAGCAGTTCTTC.

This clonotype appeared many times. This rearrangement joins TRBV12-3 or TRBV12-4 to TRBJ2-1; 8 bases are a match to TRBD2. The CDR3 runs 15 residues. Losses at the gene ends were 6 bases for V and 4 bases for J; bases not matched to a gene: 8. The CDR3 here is CASSLPAGAYNEQFF. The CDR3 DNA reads TGTGCCAGCAGCTTACCAGCGGGAGCGTACAATGAGCAGTTCTTC.

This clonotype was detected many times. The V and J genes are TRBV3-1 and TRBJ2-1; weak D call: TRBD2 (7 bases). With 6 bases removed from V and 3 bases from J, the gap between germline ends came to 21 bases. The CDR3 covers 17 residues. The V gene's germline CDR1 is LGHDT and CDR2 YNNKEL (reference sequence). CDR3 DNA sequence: TGTGCCAGCAGTCACACCCGTCGGGGGGCACTCTACAATGAGCAGTTCTTC. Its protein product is CASSHTRRGALYNEQFF.

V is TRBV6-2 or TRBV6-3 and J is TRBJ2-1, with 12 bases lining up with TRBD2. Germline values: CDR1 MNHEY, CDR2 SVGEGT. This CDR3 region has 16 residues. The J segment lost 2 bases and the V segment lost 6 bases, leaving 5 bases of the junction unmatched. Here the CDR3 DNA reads TGTGCCAGCAGACGCACTAGCGGGAGGCCCTACAATGAGCAGTTCTTC. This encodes CASRRTSGRPYNEQFF.

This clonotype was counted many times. CDR3 sequence: CASSEAASTLYEQYF. The CDR3 region has the DNA TGTGCCAGCAGTGAGGCCGCGTCAACCCTCTACGAGCAGTACTTC. The V gene is TRBV6-1, the J gene TRBJ2-7; D is uncertain. The CDR3 runs 15 residues. Trimming shortened V by 3 bases and J by 3 bases, and 15 bases separated the two germline ends. Germline V CDR1 and CDR2: MNHNS, SASEGT.

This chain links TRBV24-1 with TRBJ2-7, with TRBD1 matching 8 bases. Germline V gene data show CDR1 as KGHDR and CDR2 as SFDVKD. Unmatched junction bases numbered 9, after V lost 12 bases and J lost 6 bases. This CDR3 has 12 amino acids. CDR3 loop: CAVRTGPFEQYF. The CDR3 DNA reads TGTGCCGTCCGGACAGGGCCTTTCGAGCAGTACTTC.

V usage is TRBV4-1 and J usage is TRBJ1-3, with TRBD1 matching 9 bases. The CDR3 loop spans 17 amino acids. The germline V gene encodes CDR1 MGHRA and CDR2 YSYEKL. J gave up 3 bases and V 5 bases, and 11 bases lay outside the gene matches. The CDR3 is CASSEKPGQGLGNTIYF. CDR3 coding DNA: TGCGCCAGCAGCGAAAAACCGGGACAGGGCCTTGGAAACACCATATATTTT.

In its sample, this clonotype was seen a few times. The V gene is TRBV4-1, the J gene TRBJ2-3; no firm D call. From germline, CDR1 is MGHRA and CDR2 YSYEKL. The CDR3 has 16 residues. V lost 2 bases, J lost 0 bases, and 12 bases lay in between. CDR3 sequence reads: CASSQWVAVSTDTQYF. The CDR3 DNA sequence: TGCGCCAGCAGCCAATGGGTGGCAGTGAGCACAGATACGCAGTATTTT.

CDR3 protein: CSARGGTANTIYF. In DNA, the CDR3 is TGCAGTGCTAGGGGGGGTACTGCAAACACCATATATTTT. The J gene is TRBJ1-3, the V gene TRBV20-1; tentative D call: TRBD1 (5 bases). Germline CDR1 reads DFQATT; CDR2 reads SNEGSKA (reference sequence). Trimming removed 3 bases at V and 6 bases at J, with 12 bases between. The CDR3 contains 13 residues.

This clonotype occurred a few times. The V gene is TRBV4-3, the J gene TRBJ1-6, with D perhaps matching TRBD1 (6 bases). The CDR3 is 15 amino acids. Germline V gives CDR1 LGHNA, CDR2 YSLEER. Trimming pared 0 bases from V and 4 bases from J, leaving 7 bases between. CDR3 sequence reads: CASSQETGYNSPLHF. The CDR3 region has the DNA TGCGCCAGCAGCCAAGAAACAGGGTATAATTCACCCCTCCACTTT.

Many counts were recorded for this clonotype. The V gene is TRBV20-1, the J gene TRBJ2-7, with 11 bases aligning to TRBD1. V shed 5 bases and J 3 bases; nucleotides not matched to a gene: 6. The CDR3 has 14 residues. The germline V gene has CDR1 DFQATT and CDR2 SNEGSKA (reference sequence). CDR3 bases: TGCAGTGCTGAACCGGGACAGGGGGGCTACGAGCAGTACTTC. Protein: CSAEPGQGGYEQYF.

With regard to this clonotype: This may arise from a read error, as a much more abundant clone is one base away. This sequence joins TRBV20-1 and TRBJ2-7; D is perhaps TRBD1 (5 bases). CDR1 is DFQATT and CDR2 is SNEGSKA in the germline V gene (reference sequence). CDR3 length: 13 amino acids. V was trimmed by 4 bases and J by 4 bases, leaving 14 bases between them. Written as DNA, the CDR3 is TGCAGTGCTATACCCAGTGGGGCGTACGAGCAGTACTTC. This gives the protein CSAIPSGAYEQYF.

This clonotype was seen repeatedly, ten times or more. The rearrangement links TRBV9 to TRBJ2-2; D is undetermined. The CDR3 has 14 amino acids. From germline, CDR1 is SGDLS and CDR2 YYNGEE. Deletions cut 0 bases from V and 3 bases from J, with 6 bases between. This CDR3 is CASSVDGDTGELFF. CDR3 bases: TGTGCCAGCAGCGTAGATGGTGACACCGGGGAGCTGTTTTTT.

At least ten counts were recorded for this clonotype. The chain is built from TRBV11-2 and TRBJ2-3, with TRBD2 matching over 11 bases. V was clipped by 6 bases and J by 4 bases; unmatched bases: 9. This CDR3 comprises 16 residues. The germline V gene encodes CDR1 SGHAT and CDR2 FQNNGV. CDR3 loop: CASSRRTSGLADTQYF. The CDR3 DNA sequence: TGTGCCAGCAGTCGTCGGACTAGCGGGTTAGCAGATACGCAGTATTTT. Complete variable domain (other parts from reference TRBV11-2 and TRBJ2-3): EAGVAQSPRYKIIEKRQSVAFWCNPISGHATLYWYQQILGQGPKLLIQFQNNGVVDDSQLPKDRFSAERLKGVDSTLKIQPAKLEDSAVYLCASSRRTSGLADTQYFGPGTRLTVL.

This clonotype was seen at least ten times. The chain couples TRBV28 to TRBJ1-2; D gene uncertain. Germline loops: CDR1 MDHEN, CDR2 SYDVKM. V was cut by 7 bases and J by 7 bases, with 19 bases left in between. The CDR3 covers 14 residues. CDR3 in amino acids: CASTARWRMGGYTF. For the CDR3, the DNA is TGTGCCAGCACTGCCCGTTGGCGTATGGGTGGCTACACCTTC.

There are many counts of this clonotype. CDR3 amino acids: CASTVRKGTSYGYTF. CDR3 bases: TGTGCCAGCACTGTTCGAAAAGGGACATCCTATGGCTACACCTTC. V is TRBV2 and J is TRBJ1-2, with a weak D call TRBD1 (6 bases). The CDR3 consists of 15 residues. Germline CDR1 SNHLY, CDR2 FYNNEI. Deletions cut 7 bases from V and 4 bases from J, with 19 bases between.

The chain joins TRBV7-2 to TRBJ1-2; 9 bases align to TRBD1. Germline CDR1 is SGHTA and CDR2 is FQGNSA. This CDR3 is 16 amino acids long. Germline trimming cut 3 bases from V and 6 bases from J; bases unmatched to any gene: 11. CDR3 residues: CASSFHPPDRGDGYTF. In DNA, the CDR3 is TGTGCCAGCAGCTTCCACCCACCGGACAGGGGAGATGGCTACACCTTC.

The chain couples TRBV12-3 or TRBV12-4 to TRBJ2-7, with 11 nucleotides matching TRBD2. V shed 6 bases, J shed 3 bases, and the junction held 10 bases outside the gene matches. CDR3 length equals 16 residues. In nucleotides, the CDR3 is TGTGCCAGCAGCCCCCACGGGACTAGCGGTATCTACGAGCAGTACTTC. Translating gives CASSPHGTSGIYEQYF.

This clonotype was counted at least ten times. The CDR3 bases are TGTGCCAGCAGCCAAGTTCGGGGGACCCAGTACTTC. Protein sequence: CASSQVRGTQYF. The rearrangement joins TRBV3-1 to TRBJ2-5; TRBD2 is a possible D gene (5 bases). The length of the CDR3 is 12 residues. Germline CDR1 LGHDT, CDR2 YNNKEL (reference sequence). V was cut by 1 base and J by 7 bases, with 7 bases left in between.

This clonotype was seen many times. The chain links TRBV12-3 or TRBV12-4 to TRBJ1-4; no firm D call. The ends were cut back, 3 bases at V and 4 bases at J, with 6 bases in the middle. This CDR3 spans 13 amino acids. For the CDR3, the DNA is TGTGCCAGCAGTTTCGGATTTAATGAAAAACTGTTTTTT. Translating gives CASSFGFNEKLFF.

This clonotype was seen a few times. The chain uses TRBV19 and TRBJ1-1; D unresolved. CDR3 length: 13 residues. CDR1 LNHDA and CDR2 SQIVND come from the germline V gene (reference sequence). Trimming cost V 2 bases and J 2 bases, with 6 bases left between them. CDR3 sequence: CASSIRHNTEAFF. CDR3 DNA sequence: TGTGCCAGTAGTATAAGGCACAACACTGAAGCTTTCTTT.

In DNA, the CDR3 is TGCGCCAGCAGCCAGGGAGGTGGCGAGTATTCACCCCTCCACTTT. This gives the protein CASSQGGGEYSPLHF. This sequence joins TRBV4-1 and TRBJ1-6; D unresolved. V was shortened by 3 bases and J by 8 bases, with 14 bases between the two germline ends. The germline V gene has CDR1 MGHRA and CDR2 YSYEKL. The CDR3 consists of 15 residues.

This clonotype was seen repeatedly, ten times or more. The CDR3 bases are TGTGCCAGCACGTCCTTGACAGGGTCGGGATCTGGGGCCAACGTCCTGACTTTC. This translates into CASTSLTGSGSGANVLTF. This chain joins TRBV2 and TRBJ2-6; 7 nucleotides match TRBD1. J lost 1 base, V lost 7 bases, and 13 bases had no gene match. CDR1 and CDR2 (germline): SNHLY, FYNNEI. The CDR3 consists of 18 residues.